A single sample gave rise to the 3 T cell receptor beta chains below, sequenced in a study of blood T cell repertoires in COVID-19. Libraries were prepared by immunoSEQ multiplex PCR; TCRdb keeps only in-frame clonotypes and omits some of them. Seen here are roughly 260,000 clones, about four fifths observed once, and the top ten hold roughly 3.1%. What was sequenced was peripheral blood. The receptors were gathered from a woman aged 18-29 years with acute or convalescent COVID-19.

The chain carries TRBV19 and TRBJ1-1; 9 bases are a match to TRBD1. Trimming at V came to 8 bases and at J to 4 bases, leaving 5 bases not matched to a gene. The CDR3 sequence is 13 residues long. CDR1 LNHDA and CDR2 SQIVND come from the germline V gene (reference sequence). DNA of the CDR3: TGTGCCAGTGACACAGGGGGCGGCACTGAAGCTTTCTTT. Translating it yields CASDTGGGTEAFF.

Only a few counts were recorded for this clone. The chain is built from TRBV4-1 and TRBJ1-3; D unresolved. This CDR3 has 18 residues. V lost 0 bases and J lost 0, with 15 bases in between. CDR1 and CDR2 from the germline V gene are MGHRA and YSYEKL. Here the CDR3 reads CASSQDPIKMSSGNTIYF. The CDR3 DNA reads as TGCGCCAGCAGCCAAGATCCGATTAAGATGAGCTCTGGAAACACCATATATTTT.

A few counts support this clone. This chain connects TRBV3-1 (or the pseudogene TRBV3-2) to TRBJ2-1, with D possibly matching TRBD2 (5 bases). Germline V gene data show CDR1 as LGHDT and CDR2 as YNNKEL (reference sequence). Trimming took 4 bases from V and 8 from J, leaving 15 bases between them. CDR3 length equals 14 residues. The CDR3 reads CASSPRSLAYEQFF. CDR3 nucleotides: TGTGCCAGCAGCCCAAGGTCTCTAGCCTATGAGCAGTTCTTC.